A selection of T cell receptor beta chains follows, all from one sample in a study of lymphopenia after photon versus proton radiotherapy. The repertoire was sequenced with immunoSEQ multiplex PCR; TCRdb's copy has only in-frame clones and lacks some. This sample has approximately 35,000 clones; 75% to 90% occur once, and the top ten carry around 6.5%. The input for sequencing was peripheral blood, taken from a patient treated with photon-based radiotherapy. The receptors derive from a woman between 50 and 59 years old with pancreatic cancer. CDR3s include the opening cysteine and the closing phenylalanine or tryptophan. A D gene is named only where the DNA matches it firmly. Some rows have no size entry. The others give once, few or many, or a class for an expanded clone.

D: -
size: -
V: TRBV28
J: TRBJ2-5
DNA: TGTGCCAGCAGTTTAATAGCCCCGGAGACCCAGTACTTC
CDR3: CASSLIAPETQYF

D: TRBD2
size: -
V: TRBV10-2
J: TRBJ2-1
DNA: TGCGCCAGCAGTCCGCCGGGACTAGCGGGAGGCGAGCAGTTCTTC
CDR3: CASSPPGLAGGEQFF

D: -
size: -
V: TRBV5-4
J: TRBJ2-7
DNA: TGTGCCAGCAGCGACCTAGGAGCAATCTACGAGCAGTACTTC
CDR3: CASSDLGAIYEQYF

D: TRBD2
size: -
V: TRBV10-2
J: TRBJ2-2
DNA: TGCGCCAGCAGTGAGTTGAGCGGGAGAAAAACCGGGGAGCTGTTTTTT
CDR3: CASSELSGRKTGELFF

D: -
size: -
V: TRBV6-6
J: TRBJ2-3
DNA: TGTGCCAGCAGTTACTTAGGCAGGGTGTCAGATACGCAGTATTTT
CDR3: CASSYLGRVSDTQYF

D: TRBD1
size: -
V: TRBV18
J: TRBJ2-7
DNA: TGTGCCAGCTCACCACGGACAGGGAAGCATGAGCAGTACTTC
CDR3: CASSPRTGKHEQYF

D: TRBD2
size: -
V: TRBV7-9
J: TRBJ2-3
DNA: TGTGCCAGCAGCCGTAGCGGGAGCAAGGATACGCAGTATTTT
CDR3: CASSRSGSKDTQYF

D: -
size: -
V: TRBV18
J: TRBJ2-5
DNA: TGTGCCAGCTCACCAAACCAAGAGACCCAGTACTTC
CDR3: CASSPNQETQYF

D: TRBD2
size: -
V: TRBV11-3
J: TRBJ2-3
DNA: TGTGCCAGCAGCGTTAGCGGGAGGACAGATACGCAGTATTTT
CDR3: CASSVSGRTDTQYF

D: -
size: -
V: TRBV4-1
J: TRBJ1-2
DNA: TGCGCCAGCAGCCAAGGGGGACGGGGGTTAGCTAACTATGGCTACACCTTC
CDR3: CASSQGGRGLANYGYTF

D: TRBD1
size: once
V: TRBV14
J: TRBJ2-3
DNA: TGTGCCAGCAGCCAAGGGACAGGGGGGAGAGCAGATACGCAGTATTTT
CDR3: CASSQGTGGRADTQYF

D: -
size: -
V: TRBV10-2
J: TRBJ1-1
DNA: TGCGCCAGCACACCCAAGGGCACTGAAGCTTTCTTT
CDR3: CASTPKGTEAFF

D: -
size: -
V: TRBV29-1
J: TRBJ1-2
DNA: TGCAGCGCTGGGAACAGTCCTAACTATGGCTACACCTTC
CDR3: CSAGNSPNYGYTF

D: TRBD2
size: -
V: TRBV6-6
J: TRBJ2-1
DNA: TGTGCCAGCAGTGTGAGCGGGAGCTCCTACAATGAGCAGTTCTTC
CDR3: CASSVSGSSYNEQFF

D: TRBD1
size: -
V: TRBV7-2
J: TRBJ1-5
DNA: TGTGCCAGCAGCCCACGACAGGGCGGTCAGCCCCAGCATTTT
CDR3: CASSPRQGGQPQHF

D: -
size: few
V: TRBV11-2
J: TRBJ2-2
DNA: TGTGCCAGCAGCTTAGCCCGCAGGAGGACCAACGGGGAGCTGTTTTTT
CDR3: CASSLARRRTNGELFF

D: -
size: -
V: TRBV5-1
J: TRBJ2-5
DNA: TGCGCCAGCAGCTTTCCCGGGACTGGAGAGACCCAGTACTTC
CDR3: CASSFPGTGETQYF

D: -
size: -
V: TRBV6-6
J: TRBJ2-7
DNA: TGTGCCAGCAGTTGGCCGCGGTCCTACGAGCAGTACTTC
CDR3: CASSWPRSYEQYF

D: -
size: few
V: TRBV7-2
J: TRBJ2-1
DNA: TGTGCCAGCAGCTTAGCGCGCGGTTCTTACAATGAGCAGTTCTTC
CDR3: CASSLARGSYNEQFF

D: -
size: -
V: TRBV5-1
J: TRBJ2-3
DNA: TGCGCCAGCAGCTCGGACAGAGGCACAGATACGCAGTATTTT
CDR3: CASSSDRGTDTQYF